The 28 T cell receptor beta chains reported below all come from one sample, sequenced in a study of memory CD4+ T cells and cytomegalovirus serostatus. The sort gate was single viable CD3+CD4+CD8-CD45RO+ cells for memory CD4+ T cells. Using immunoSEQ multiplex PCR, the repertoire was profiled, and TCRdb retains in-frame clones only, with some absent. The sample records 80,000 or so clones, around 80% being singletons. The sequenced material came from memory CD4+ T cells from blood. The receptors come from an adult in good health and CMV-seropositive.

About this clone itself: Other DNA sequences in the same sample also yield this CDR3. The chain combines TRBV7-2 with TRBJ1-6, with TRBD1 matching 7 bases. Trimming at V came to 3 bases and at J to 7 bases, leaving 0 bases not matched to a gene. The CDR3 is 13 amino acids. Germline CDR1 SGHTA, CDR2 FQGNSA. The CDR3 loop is CASSLDRNSPLHF. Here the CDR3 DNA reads TGTGCCAGCAGCTTGGACAGGAATTCACCCCTCCACTTT.

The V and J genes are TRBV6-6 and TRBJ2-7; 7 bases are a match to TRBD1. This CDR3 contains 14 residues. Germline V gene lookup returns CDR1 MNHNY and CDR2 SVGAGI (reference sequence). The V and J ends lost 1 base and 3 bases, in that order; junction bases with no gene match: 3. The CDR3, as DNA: TGTGCCAGCAGTTACTTGGGACAGAGCTACGAGCAGTACTTC. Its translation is CASSYLGQSYEQYF.

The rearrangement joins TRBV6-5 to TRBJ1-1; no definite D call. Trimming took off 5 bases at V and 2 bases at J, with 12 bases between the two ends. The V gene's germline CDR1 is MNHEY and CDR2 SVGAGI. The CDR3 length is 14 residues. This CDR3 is CASSPRLENTEAFF. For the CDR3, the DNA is TGTGCCAGCAGTCCGCGACTGGAAAACACTGAAGCTTTCTTT.

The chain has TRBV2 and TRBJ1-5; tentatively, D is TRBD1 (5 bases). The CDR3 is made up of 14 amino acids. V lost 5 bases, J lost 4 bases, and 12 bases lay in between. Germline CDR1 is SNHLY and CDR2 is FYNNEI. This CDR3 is CASSPDTNNQPQHF. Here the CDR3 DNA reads TGTGCCAGCAGTCCGGACACCAATAATCAGCCCCAGCATTTT.

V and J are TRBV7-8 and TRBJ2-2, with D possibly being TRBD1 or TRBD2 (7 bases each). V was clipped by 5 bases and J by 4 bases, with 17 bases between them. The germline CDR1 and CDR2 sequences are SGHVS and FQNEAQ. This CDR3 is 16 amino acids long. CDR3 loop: CASSPRGGGFTGELFF. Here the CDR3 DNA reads TGTGCCAGCAGCCCCAGGGGAGGGGGCTTCACCGGGGAGCTGTTTTTT. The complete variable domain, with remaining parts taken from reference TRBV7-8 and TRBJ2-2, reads GAGVSQSPRYKVAKRGQDVALRCDPISGHVSLFWYQQALGQGPEFLTYFQNEAQLDKSGLPSDRFFAERPEGSVSTLKIQRTQQEDSAVYLCASSPRGGGFTGELFFGEGSRLTVL.

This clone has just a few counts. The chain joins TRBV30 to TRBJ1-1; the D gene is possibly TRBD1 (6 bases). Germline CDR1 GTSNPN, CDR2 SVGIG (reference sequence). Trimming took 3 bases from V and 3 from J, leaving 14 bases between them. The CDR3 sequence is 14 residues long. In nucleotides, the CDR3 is TGTGCCTGGAGGGAGAAGGGGGGGTACACTGAAGCTTTCTTT. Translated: CAWREKGGYTEAFF. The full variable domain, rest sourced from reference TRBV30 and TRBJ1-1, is SQTIHQWPATLVQPVGSPLSLECTVEGTSNPNLYWYRQAAGRGLQLLFYSVGIGQISSEVPQNLSASRPQDRQFILSSKKLLLSDSGFYLCAWREKGGYTEAFFGQGTRLTVV.

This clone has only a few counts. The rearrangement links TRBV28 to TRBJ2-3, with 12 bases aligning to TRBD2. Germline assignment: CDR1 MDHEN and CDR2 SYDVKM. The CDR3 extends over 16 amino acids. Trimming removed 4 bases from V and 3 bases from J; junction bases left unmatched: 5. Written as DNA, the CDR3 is TGTGCCAGCAGTTCCCCTAGCGGGGGGGCGACAGATACGCAGTATTTT. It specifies CASSSPSGGATDTQYF. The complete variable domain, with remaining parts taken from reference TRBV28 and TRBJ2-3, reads DVKVTQSSRYLVKRTGEKVFLECVQDMDHENMFWYRQDPGLGLRLIYFSYDVKMKEKGDIPEGYSVSREKKERFSLILESASTNQTSMYLCASSSPSGGATDTQYFGPGTRLTVL.

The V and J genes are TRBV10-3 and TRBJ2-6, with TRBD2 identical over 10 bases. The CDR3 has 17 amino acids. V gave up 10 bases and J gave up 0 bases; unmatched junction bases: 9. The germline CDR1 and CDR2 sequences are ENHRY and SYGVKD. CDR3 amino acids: CASALAGDSSGANVLTF. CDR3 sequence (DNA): TGTGCCAGCGCCCTAGCGGGAGATTCCTCTGGGGCCAACGTCCTGACTTTC.

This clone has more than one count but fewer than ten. The CDR3 sequence is CASSSQGDTYGYTF. In DNA, the CDR3 is TGCGCCAGCAGCTCGCAGGGGGATACCTATGGCTACACCTTC. This chain uses TRBV5-1 with TRBJ1-2, with TRBD1 matching over 7 bases. This CDR3 spans 14 amino acids. The trim removed 3 bases at V and 4 bases at J, leaving 6 bases unmatched. Germline loops: CDR1 SGHRS, CDR2 YFSETQ.

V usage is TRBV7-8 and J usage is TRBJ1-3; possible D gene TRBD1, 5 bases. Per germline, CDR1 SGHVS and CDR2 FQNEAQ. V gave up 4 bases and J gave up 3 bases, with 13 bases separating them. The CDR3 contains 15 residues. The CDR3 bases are TGTGCCAGCAGCTGGGAACGGGGGGGTGGAAACACCATATATTTT. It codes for CASSWERGGGNTIYF.

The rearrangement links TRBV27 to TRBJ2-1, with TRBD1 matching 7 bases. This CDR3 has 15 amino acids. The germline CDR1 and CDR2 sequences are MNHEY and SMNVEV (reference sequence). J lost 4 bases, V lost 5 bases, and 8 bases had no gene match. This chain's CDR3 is CASSPYQTGYNEQFF. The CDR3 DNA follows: TGTGCCAGCAGTCCATACCAGACAGGGTACAATGAGCAGTTCTTC.

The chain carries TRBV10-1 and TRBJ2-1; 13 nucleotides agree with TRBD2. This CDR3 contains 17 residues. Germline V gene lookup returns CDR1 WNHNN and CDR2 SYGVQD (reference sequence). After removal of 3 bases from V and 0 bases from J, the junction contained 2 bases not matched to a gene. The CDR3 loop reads CASSDRTSGGSYNEQFF. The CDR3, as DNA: TGCGCCAGCAGTGATCGGACTAGCGGGGGCTCCTACAATGAGCAGTTCTTC.

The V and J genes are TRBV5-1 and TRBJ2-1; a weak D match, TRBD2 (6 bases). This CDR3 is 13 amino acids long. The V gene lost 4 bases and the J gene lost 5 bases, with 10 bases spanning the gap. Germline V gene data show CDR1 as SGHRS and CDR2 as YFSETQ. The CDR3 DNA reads TGCGCCAGCAGCACCGGGAGAGACAATGAGCAGTTCTTC. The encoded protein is CASSTGRDNEQFF.

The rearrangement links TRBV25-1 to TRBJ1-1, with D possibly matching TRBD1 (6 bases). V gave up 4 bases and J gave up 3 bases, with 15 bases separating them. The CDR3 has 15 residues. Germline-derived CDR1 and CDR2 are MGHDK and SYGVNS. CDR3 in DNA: TGTGCCAGCAGTGGAAGTGCAGGGGACCACACTGAAGCTTTCTTT. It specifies CASSGSAGDHTEAFF. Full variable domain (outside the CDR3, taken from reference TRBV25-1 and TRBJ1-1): EADIYQTPRYLVIGTGKKITLECSQTMGHDKMYWYQQDPGMELHLIHYSYGVNSTEKGDLSSESTVSRIRTEHFPLTLESARPSHTSQYLCASSGSAGDHTEAFFGQGTRLTVV.

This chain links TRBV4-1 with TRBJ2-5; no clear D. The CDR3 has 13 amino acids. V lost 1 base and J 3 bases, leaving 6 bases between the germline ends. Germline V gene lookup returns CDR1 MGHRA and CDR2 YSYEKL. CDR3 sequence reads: CASSQGVEETQYF. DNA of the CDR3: TGCGCCAGCAGCCAAGGCGTCGAAGAGACCCAGTACTTC.

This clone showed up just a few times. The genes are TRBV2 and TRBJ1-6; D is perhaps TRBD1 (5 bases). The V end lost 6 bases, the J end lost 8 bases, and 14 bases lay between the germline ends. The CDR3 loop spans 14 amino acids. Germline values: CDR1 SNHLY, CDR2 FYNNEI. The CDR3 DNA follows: TGTGCCAGCAGCCAAACGACAGACTATTCACCCCTCCACTTT. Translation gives CASSQTTDYSPLHF.

CDR3: CASSPRPRAGGYTF. The CDR3 nucleotides are TGTGCCAGCTCACCAAGGCCCCGGGCGGGTGGCTACACCTTC. This chain links TRBV18 with TRBJ1-2, with unresolved D. This CDR3 comprises 14 residues. Trimming removed 2 bases from V and 7 bases from J, with 14 bases in between. Germline V lookup: CDR1 KGHSH, CDR2 LQKENI.

CDR3: CASSGDFLEQFF. In nucleotides, the CDR3 is TGTGCCAGCAGCGGGGACTTTTTAGAGCAGTTCTTC. This chain uses TRBV9 with TRBJ2-1; a possible D gene is TRBD2 (6 bases). The V gene's germline CDR1 is SGDLS and CDR2 YYNGEE. This CDR3 has 12 amino acids. Trimming removed 3 bases from V and 10 bases from J, with 11 bases in between.

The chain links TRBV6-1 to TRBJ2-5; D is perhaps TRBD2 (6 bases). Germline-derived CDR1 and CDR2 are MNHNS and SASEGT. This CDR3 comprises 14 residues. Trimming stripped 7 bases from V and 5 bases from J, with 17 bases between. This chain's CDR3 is CASTSTGGVETQYF. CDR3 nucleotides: TGTGCCAGCACCTCAACCGGGGGAGTGGAGACCCAGTACTTC.

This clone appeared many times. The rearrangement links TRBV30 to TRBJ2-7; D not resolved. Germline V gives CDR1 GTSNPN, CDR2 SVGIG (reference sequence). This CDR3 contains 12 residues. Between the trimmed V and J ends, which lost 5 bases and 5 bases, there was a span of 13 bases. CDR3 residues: CAWGSGRNEQYF. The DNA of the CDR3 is TGTGCCTGGGGGTCCGGACGAAACGAGCAGTACTTC.

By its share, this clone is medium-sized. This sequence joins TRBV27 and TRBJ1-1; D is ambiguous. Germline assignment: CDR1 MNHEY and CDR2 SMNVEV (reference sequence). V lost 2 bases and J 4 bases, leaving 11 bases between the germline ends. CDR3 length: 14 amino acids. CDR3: CASSLVPGVTEAFF. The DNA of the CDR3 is TGTGCCAGCAGTTTAGTCCCCGGGGTCACTGAAGCTTTCTTT.

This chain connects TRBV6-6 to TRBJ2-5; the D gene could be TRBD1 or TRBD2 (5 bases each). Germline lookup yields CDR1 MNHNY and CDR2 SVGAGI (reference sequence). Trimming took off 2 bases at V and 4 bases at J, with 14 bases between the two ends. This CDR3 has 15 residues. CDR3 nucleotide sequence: TGTGCCAGCAGTTACGGTGCCCAGGGAGCAGAGACCCAGTACTTC. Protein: CASSYGAQGAETQYF.

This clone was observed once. CDR3 sequence reads: CASSPRQGQETQYF. The CDR3 nucleotides read TGTGCCAGCTCACCACGACAGGGACAAGAGACCCAGTACTTC. The J gene is TRBJ2-5, the V gene TRBV18; 7 bases fit TRBD1. With V trimmed by 1 base and J by 2 bases, 1 base remained unmatched. The germline V gene encodes CDR1 KGHSH and CDR2 LQKENI. The CDR3 is 14 residues long. The full variable domain, with the rest looked up from reference TRBV18 and TRBJ2-5, is NAGVMQNPRHLVRRRGQEARLRCSPMKGHSHVYWYRQLPEEGLKFMVYLQKENIIDESGMPKERFSAEFPKEGPSILRIQQVVRGDSAAYFCASSPRQGQETQYFGPGTRLLVL.

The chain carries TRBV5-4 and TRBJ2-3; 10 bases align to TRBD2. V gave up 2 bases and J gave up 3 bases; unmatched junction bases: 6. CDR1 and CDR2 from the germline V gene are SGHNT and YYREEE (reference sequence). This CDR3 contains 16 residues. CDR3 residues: CASSFPSGGVTDTQYF. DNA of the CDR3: TGTGCCAGCAGCTTCCCTAGCGGGGGAGTGACAGATACGCAGTATTTT.

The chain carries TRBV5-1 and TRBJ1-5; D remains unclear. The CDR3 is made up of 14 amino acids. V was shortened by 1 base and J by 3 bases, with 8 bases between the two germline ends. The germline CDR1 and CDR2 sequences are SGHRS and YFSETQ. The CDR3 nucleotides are TGCGCCAGCAGCTTGTTTGGCGCCAATCAGCCCCAGCATTTT. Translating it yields CASSLFGANQPQHF.

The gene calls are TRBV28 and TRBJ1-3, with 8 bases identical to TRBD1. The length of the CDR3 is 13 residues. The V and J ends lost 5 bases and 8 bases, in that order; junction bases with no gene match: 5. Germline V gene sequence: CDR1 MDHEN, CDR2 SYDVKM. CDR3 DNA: TGTGCCAGCAGTCCCACAGGGGGGGACACCATATATTTT. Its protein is CASSPTGGDTIYF.

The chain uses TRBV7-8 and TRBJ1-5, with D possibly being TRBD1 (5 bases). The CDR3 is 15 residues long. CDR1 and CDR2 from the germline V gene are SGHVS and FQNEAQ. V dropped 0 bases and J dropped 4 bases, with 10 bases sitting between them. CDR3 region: CASSLATATNQPQHF. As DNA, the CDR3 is TGTGCCAGCAGCTTAGCGACAGCCACGAATCAGCCCCAGCATTTT.

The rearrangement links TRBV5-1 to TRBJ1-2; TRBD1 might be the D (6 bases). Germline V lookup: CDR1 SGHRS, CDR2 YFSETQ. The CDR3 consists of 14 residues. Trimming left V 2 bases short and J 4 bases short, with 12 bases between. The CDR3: CASSFGGQLYGYTF. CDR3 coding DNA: TGCGCCAGCAGCTTCGGGGGGCAGCTCTATGGCTACACCTTC.